This is a list of T cell receptor beta chains from one sample in a study of human T cells and chemical hapten exposure. TCRdb fed the RACE reads into MiXCR, producing one record per CDR3 protein. The sample records some 52,000 distinct CDR3 sequences, roughly 9.6% being singletons. The specimen was whole blood, collected in connection with sensitization to the hapten diphenylcyclopropenone (DPC). The receptors stem from a woman between 35 and 50 years old with alopecia areata. Some clones in this sample may be carry-over from other donors' samples. The CDR3 runs from the conserved cysteine through the conserved F or W.

v_call,j_call,cdr3_length,cdr3_aa
TRBV5-1,TRBJ2-3,15,CASSLQGQGADTQYF
TRBV10-3,TRBJ2-1,13,CAISDGLNNEQFF
TRBV7-6,TRBJ1-5,15,CASSLSSNSNQPQHF
TRBV6-5,TRBJ2-3,16,CASSYAGQGGVYTQYF
TRBV7-2,TRBJ1-1,15,CASSLATGLNTEAFF
TRBV20-1,TRBJ2-5,17,CSAREWGSGGAQETQYF
TRBV21-1,TRBJ1-5,17,CASSKVRQGWGNQPQHF
TRBV28,TRBJ2-7,14,CASSLSRTGSQQYF
TRBV7-6,TRBJ1-5,14,CASSSQGAVEPQHF
TRBV9,TRBJ2-7,14,CASSVGDSTYEQYF
TRBV10-1,TRBJ2-7,11,CASSAGYEQYF
TRBV11-2,TRBJ2-3,17,CASSLVGGSSSTDTQYF
TRBV20-1,TRBJ2-1,14,CSARNPRGPNEQFF
TRBV18,TRBJ1-6,13,CASSTGRNSPLHF
TRBV5-1,TRBJ1-1,16,CASSFSTAGVNTEAFF
TRBV28,TRBJ2-3,14,CASSYRDSTDTQYF
TRBV18,TRBJ1-4,15,CASSPTTGNNEKLFF
TRBV7-2,TRBJ2-7,14,CASTLRARAYEQYF
TRBV28,TRBJ2-7,14,CASSLGGDIREQYF
TRBV10-2,TRBJ2-3,15,CASRTREGELDTQYF